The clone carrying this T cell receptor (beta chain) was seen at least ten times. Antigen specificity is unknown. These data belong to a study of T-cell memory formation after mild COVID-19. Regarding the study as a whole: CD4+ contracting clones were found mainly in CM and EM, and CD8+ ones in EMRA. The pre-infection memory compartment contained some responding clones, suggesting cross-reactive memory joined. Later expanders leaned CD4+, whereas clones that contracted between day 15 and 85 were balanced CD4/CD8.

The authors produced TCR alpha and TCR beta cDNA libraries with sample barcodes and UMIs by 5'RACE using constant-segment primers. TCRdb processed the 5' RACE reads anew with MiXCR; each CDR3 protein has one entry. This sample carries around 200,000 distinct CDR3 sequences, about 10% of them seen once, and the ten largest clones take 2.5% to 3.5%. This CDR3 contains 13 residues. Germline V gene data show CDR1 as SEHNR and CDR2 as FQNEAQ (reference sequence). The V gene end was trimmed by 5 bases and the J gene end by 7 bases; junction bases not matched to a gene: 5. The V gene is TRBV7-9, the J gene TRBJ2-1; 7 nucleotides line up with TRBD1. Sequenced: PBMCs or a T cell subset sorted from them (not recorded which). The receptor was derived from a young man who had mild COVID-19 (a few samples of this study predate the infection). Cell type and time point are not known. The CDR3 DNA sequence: TGTGCCAGCAGCCCAAACAGGGGTAATGAGCAGTTCTTC. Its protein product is CASSPNRGNEQFF. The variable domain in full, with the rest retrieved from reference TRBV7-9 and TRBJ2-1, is DTGVSQNPRHKITKRGQNVTFRCDPISEHNRLYWYRQTLGQGPEFLTYFQNEAQLEKSRLLSDRFSAERPKGSFSTLEIQRTEQGDSAMYLCASSPNRGNEQFFGPGTRLTVL.